This T cell receptor (beta chain) was captured in a study of blood T cell repertoires in COVID-19. At the level of the study: In each case, the material was cDNA or gDNA derived from T cells, B-cell-depleted T cells, or PBMCs.

Participants came from about 24 US areas, aged about 18 to 95 years. The recovered donors of Cohort 3 showed two negative PCRs, clearance, or symptom resolution. J lost 4 bases, V lost 8 bases, and 7 bases had no gene match. CDR3 length: 15 residues. The germline gives CDR1 MNHEY, CDR2 SVGAGI. Methods used by the authors: Amplifying reference gene primers gave estimates of nucleated cell counts. Using immunoSEQ multiplex PCR, the repertoire was profiled, and TCRdb retains in-frame clones only, with some absent. The V and J calls and clone size come from that table; D and trimming were worked out from the DNA. The profile covers about 400,000 clones, with less than 90% appearing a single time and 2.5% to 3% taken by the ten largest.

The chain employs TRBV6-5 and TRBJ2-3, with 12 bases that match TRBD2. The clonotype comes from a woman aged 25 to 45 who had recovered from COVID-19. The sample taken for sequencing was PBMCs or T cells enriched from blood (not recorded which). CDR3 in DNA: TGTGCCAGCCGCAGACTAGCGGGAGAGGCAGATACGCAGTATTTT. It is translated as CASRRLAGEADTQYF.